This T cell receptor beta chain derives from a study of shared clonotypes between healthy human individuals (dated by TCRdb to 2020 to 2022). For context, the study as a whole: A few men and a couple of women, aged 18 to 49 years, made up the cohort. For each donor, three plates each were used for CD4 naive and CD4 memory, two plates were used for CD8 naive, and one plate was used for CD8 memory. To estimate repertoire size and how much clonotype sharing occurs between individuals, the study deeply sequenced the blood TCR repertoires of several healthy adults. To increase sequencing depth and limit assay-specific biases, TCR repertoire library preparation and sequencing were carried out by different laboratories using diverse techniques. Between about 0.8 and 9 billion PBMCs per donor were obtained by leukapheresis. Broader findings and caveats from the paper: Clonotypes shared by all four sorted-subset donors showed higher generation probabilities than non-shared clonotypes. Naive subsets generally had larger estimated clonotype richness than memory subsets. Incomplete sequencing was indicated by rarefaction of sorted-subset datasets, despite the large sequencing depth. Sampling was limited to blood, and TCR repertoires in tissue likely differ from TCR repertoires in blood. Because the study included a small number of donors, the genetic and exposure-history diversity represented was limited. When a handful of donors were compared, the shared fraction of clonotypes was around 4.6% for naive CD4, 3.5% for naive CD8, 2.3% for memory CD4, and 0.4% for memory CD8. Pairwise subsampling led to the expectation that sequencing depth would affect the degree of clonotype sharing among donors.

V trim: 2 bases; J trim: 4 bases; unmatched bases: 6. The CDR3, from cysteine to phenylalanine, totals 17 residues. CDR3 DNA is the only sequence kept; it has 51 bases, read in frame from the first base. Reading the germline V gene gives CDR1 MNHNS and CDR2 SASEGT. Using the deep immunoSEQ assay, TCR CDR3 regions were amplified from genomic DNA by multiplex PCR. Genomic DNA extracted from each cell subset was distributed evenly over all wells of several immunoSEQ 96-well plates, and each plate served as one replicate. For sorted subsets, each replicate PCR was loaded with about 0.2 ug genomic DNA, equivalent to 25,000 to 35,000 T cell genomes. Purified libraries were measured with a Qubit 3.0 fluorometer, size-checked on a Bioanalyzer 2100, and measured again with the KAPA Library Quantification kit. Every immunoSEQ 96-well plate was sequenced on a dedicated single-read 150-cycle Illumina NextSeq 550 flow cell. From the authors' description of their analysis: The immunoSEQ output contained only junctional sequences without quality scores, so filtering could not match that applied to full-length reads. To assign V/J genes and CDR3, sequences were annotated using PyIR, a Python wrapper for IgBLAST v1.9, with IMGT germline references. Reads with weak V/J assignments (E-value above 1e-6), missing CDR3, stop codons, out-of-frame junctions, or ambiguous translated residues were removed. V3J clonotypes were defined as sequences sharing the same inferred V gene, J gene, and CDR3 amino acid sequence. Percentage overlap between repertoires was calculated by dividing the number of shared unique clonotypes by the size of the smaller repertoire. Three approaches were used to assess repertoire richness: RTK rarefaction, the Chao1 estimator, and Recon v2.1 estimates of unobserved clonotypes. Generation probabilities for all TCRbeta clonotypes obtained by the gDNA method from a handful of donors were computed using OLGA. In its TCRdb copy, this immuneACCESS table keeps in-frame sequences only and misses some clones. Where compared with another copy, unresolved V genes explain less than half of these, and the others have no known cause. That table furnishes V, J and clone size, whereas the DNA furnished D and trimming. In this sample the table shows 2.5 million or so clones, just over 90% of which occur a single time. Together, the top ten hold 0.13% to 0.15% of the sample.

Donors were healthy HIV-negative adults with no recently reported acute infections or vaccinations. Only Caucasian adults living in Nashville, Tennessee, USA were represented among the donors. CD4+ T cells were enriched by magnetic negative selection, after which naive cells were positively selected on CD45RA and the negative fraction was taken as the memory subset. Blood was obtained by leukapheresis, after which PBMCs were separated by Ficoll-Histopaque density gradient centrifugation and cryopreserved in liquid nitrogen vapor phase. Analytical flow cytometry was used to check the purity and quantity of each magnetically sorted T cell population. Genomic DNA was isolated from each sorted fraction and quantified by UV absorbance on a Nanodrop 2000c. Concerning this clone: The antigen this receptor binds is unknown. Base qualities are not recorded, but no much larger clone differs from it by a single base.

The sequence derives from a man aged 18 to 29 in good health. What was sequenced was naive CD4+ T cells sorted from blood. In the paper's terms, the cell subset or site label means: CD45RA+ positively selected. The rearranged chain carries TRBV6-1 and TRBJ2-6, and TRBD2 matches 9 of the central bases. The CDR3 region: CASSERSGGSGANVLTF. The DNA is as follows: TGTGCCAGCAGTGAAAGAAGCGGGGGGTCCGGGGCCAACGTCCTGACTTTC.